The 30 T cell receptor beta chains given below trace back to one sample, sequenced in a study of T cell repertoires in cytomegalovirus infection. TCRdb passed the reads through MiXCR, listing each CDR3 protein once. The sample shows over 450,000 distinct CDR3 sequences, roughly 12% of them seen only once. Sequencing was carried out using PBMCs. These receptors all stem from a human donor in good health (CMV status not recorded). Some clones in this sample may be carry-over from other donors' samples.

This clonotype came up many times. V is TRBV24-1 and J is TRBJ1-1; D gene ambiguous. This CDR3 is built from 11 residues. From germline, CDR1 is KGHDR and CDR2 SFDVKD. The V and J ends lost 6 bases and 3 bases respectively, with 4 bases between them. This CDR3 is CATSRDTEAFF. CDR3 in DNA: TGTGCCACCAGTAGAGACACTGAAGCTTTCTTT.

In its sample, this clonotype was seen a few times. The rearrangement links TRBV4-2 to TRBJ1-2; 8 nucleotides align to TRBD1. V was clipped by 2 bases and J by 0 bases; unmatched bases: 5. Germline V gene lookup returns CDR1 LGHNA and CDR2 YNFKEQ. There are 16 residues in the CDR3. CDR3 loop: CASSQLGQGSNYGYTF. CDR3 coding DNA: TGTGCCAGCAGCCAACTTGGACAGGGCTCTAACTATGGCTACACCTTC.

This clonotype was observed a handful of times. The chain carries TRBV12-3 or TRBV12-4 and TRBJ2-1; 12 bases are a match to TRBD2. The CDR3 is 14 amino acids. Trimming removed 7 bases from V and 8 bases from J; junction bases left unmatched: 6. CDR3 DNA sequence: TGTGCCAGCATGACTAGCGGGAGCTGGGATGAGCAGTTCTTC. Protein: CASMTSGSWDEQFF.

This clonotype was recorded many times. The chain has TRBV18 and TRBJ2-7; possibly TRBD1 for D (6 bases). The V gene lost 8 bases and the J gene lost 2 bases, with 13 bases spanning the gap. CDR1 KGHSH and CDR2 LQKENI come from the germline V gene. The CDR3 length is 13 residues. The CDR3 DNA is TGTGCCAGCAGCCCAAGGGGGACCTACGAGCAGTACTTC. It yields the protein CASSPRGTYEQYF.

Many counts were recorded for this clonotype. CDR3 sequence (DNA): TGTGCCACCAGCAGTCTTGGGACCTACGAGCAGTACTTC. It encodes CATSSLGTYEQYF. This sequence joins TRBV15 and TRBJ2-7; D gene unclear. The V end lost 3 bases, the J end lost 2 bases, and 8 bases lay between the germline ends. CDR1 is LNHNV and CDR2 is YYDKDF in the germline V gene (reference sequence). The CDR3 is made up of 13 amino acids.

There are many counts of this clonotype. The chain carries TRBV20-1 and TRBJ2-5; D uncertain. Between the trimmed V and J ends, which lost 7 bases and 0 bases, there was a span of 12 bases. CDR3 length equals 13 residues. Germline V lookup: CDR1 DFQATT, CDR2 SNEGSKA (reference sequence). The CDR3 sequence: CSERANNQETQYF. As DNA, the CDR3 is TGCAGTGAACGAGCTAACAACCAAGAGACCCAGTACTTC.

This clonotype was picked up many times. The chain joins TRBV20-1 to TRBJ2-2; D ambiguous. The V gene's germline CDR1 is DFQATT and CDR2 SNEGSKA (reference sequence). The CDR3 runs 14 residues. V lost 3 bases and J lost 0, with 8 bases in between. The CDR3 DNA sequence: TGCAGTGCTAGTCCATTCCCGAACACCGGGGAGCTGTTTTTT. Its protein product is CSASPFPNTGELFF.

This clonotype was observed many times. This chain joins TRBV4-2 and TRBJ1-6; the match to TRBD1 covers 7 bases. Looked up from germline, CDR1 is LGHNA and CDR2 is YNFKEQ. J gave up 6 bases and V 0 bases, and 8 bases lay outside the gene matches. This CDR3 has 17 residues. In DNA, the CDR3 is TGTGCCAGCAGCCAAGATCGGAAGGGGGCTTTTAATTCACCCCTCCACTTT. Its protein product is CASSQDRKGAFNSPLHF.

This clonotype was seen at least ten times. This chain uses TRBV5-4 with TRBJ1-1, with no clear D. V was shortened by 0 bases and J by 1 base, with 10 bases between the two germline ends. The CDR3 loop spans 15 amino acids. Germline V gene lookup returns CDR1 SGHNT and CDR2 YYREEE (reference sequence). The CDR3 DNA reads as TGTGCCAGCAGCTTGGATACAGACAAGAACACTGAAGCTTTCTTT. This encodes CASSLDTDKNTEAFF.

This clonotype was picked up a small number of times. The V call is TRBV6-4, the J call TRBJ2-2; TRBD1 or TRBD2 may be the D gene (5 bases each). The germline gives CDR1 MRHNA, CDR2 SNTAGT. V lost 0 bases and J 3 bases, leaving 11 bases between the germline ends. The CDR3 consists of 16 residues. DNA of the CDR3: TGTGCCAGCAGTGACTCGGCAGGGAGCGACACCGGGGAGCTGTTTTTT. It specifies CASSDSAGSDTGELFF.

The rearrangement links TRBV18 to TRBJ1-2, with 7 bases matching TRBD1. The CDR3 sequence is 14 residues long. Germline V lookup: CDR1 KGHSH, CDR2 LQKENI. Trimming removed 3 bases from V and 0 bases from J; junction bases left unmatched: 1. DNA of the CDR3: TGTGCCAGCTCACCGGGACAGCCTAACTATGGCTACACCTTC. As protein: CASSPGQPNYGYTF. The entire variable domain, with the rest obtained from reference TRBV18 and TRBJ1-2, is as follows: NAGVMQNPRHLVRRRGQEARLRCSPMKGHSHVYWYRQLPEEGLKFMVYLQKENIIDESGMPKERFSAEFPKEGPSILRIQQVVRGDSAAYFCASSPGQPNYGYTFGSGTRLTVV.

V and J are TRBV2 and TRBJ1-5; possible D gene TRBD1, 5 bases. The germline V gene encodes CDR1 SNHLY and CDR2 FYNNEI. The CDR3 is 14 residues long. The V end lost 8 bases, the J end lost 7 bases, and 18 bases lay between the germline ends. The CDR3 region has the DNA TGTGCCAGCCATGAGGCCAGGGTCCAACAGCCCCAGCATTTT. Protein: CASHEARVQQPQHF.

This clonotype was picked up many times. J is TRBJ1-2 and V is TRBV5-4, with 9 bases lining up with TRBD1. CDR1 SGHNT and CDR2 YYREEE come from the germline V gene (reference sequence). CDR3 size: 15 residues. The ends lost 4 bases at V and 6 bases at J; junction bases unmatched: 10. The CDR3 DNA reads as TGTGCCAGCAGCCCTCCGGGACAGGGAGGTGATGGCTACACCTTC. It translates to CASSPPGQGGDGYTF.

This clonotype was seen many times. This chain links TRBV5-1 with TRBJ1-1; possible D gene TRBD1, 5 bases. The CDR3 is 15 amino acids. The germline CDR1 and CDR2 sequences are SGHRS and YFSETQ. V lost 4 bases and J 1 base, leaving 14 bases between the germline ends. The CDR3 region has the DNA TGCGCCAGCAGCCTGACGGCAGGGCGGAACACTGAAGCTTTCTTT. Its translation: CASSLTAGRNTEAFF.

This clonotype showed up just a few times. This rearrangement joins TRBV10-3 to TRBJ2-7; no definite D call. The germline V and J ends were trimmed by 2 bases and 0 bases, with 8 bases remaining between them. The CDR3 covers 14 residues. Germline V gives CDR1 ENHRY, CDR2 SYGVKD. This CDR3 reads CAISETTVSYEQYF. The CDR3 bases are TGTGCCATCAGTGAGACGACGGTCTCCTACGAGCAGTACTTC.

This clonotype came up many times. This chain links TRBV11-3 with TRBJ2-3; TRBD2 matches at 7 bases. V shed 1 base and J 1 base; nucleotides not matched to a gene: 8. The germline V gene encodes CDR1 SGHNT and CDR2 YENEEA. CDR3 length equals 17 residues. CDR3 in DNA: TGTGCCAGCAGCTTAGGAGGGCGGGAGCTTGGCACAGATACGCAGTATTTT. Its translation is CASSLGGRELGTDTQYF. The whole variable domain, filled in from reference TRBV11-3 and TRBJ2-3, reads EAGVVQSPRYKIIEKKQPVAFWCNPISGHNTLYWYLQNLGQGPELLIRYENEEAVDDSQLPKDRFSAERLKGVDSTLKIQPAELGDSAVYLCASSLGGRELGTDTQYFGPGTRLTVL.

This clonotype was observed a handful of times. This chain uses TRBV14 with TRBJ2-1, with TRBD2 matching 10 bases. Germline V gene sequence: CDR1 SGHDN, CDR2 FVKESK. The CDR3 totals 16 residues. V shed 3 bases, J shed 6 bases, and the junction held 8 bases outside the gene matches. CDR3 loop: CASSQRPSGSPNEQFF. CDR3 nucleotides: TGTGCCAGCAGCCAGAGGCCTAGCGGGAGTCCCAATGAGCAGTTCTTC. Supplemented by reference TRBV14 and TRBJ2-1, the full variable domain reads EAGVTQFPSHSVIEKGQTVTLRCDPISGHDNLYWYRRVMGKEIKFLLHFVKESKQDESGMPNNRFLAERTGGTYSTLKVQPAELEDSGVYFCASSQRPSGSPNEQFFGPGTRLTVL.

This clonotype was seen at least ten times. V usage is TRBV28 and J usage is TRBJ1-5, with D possibly matching TRBD1 (6 bases). The V and J ends lost 2 bases and 1 base respectively, with 12 bases between them. The CDR3 contains 16 residues. CDR1 and CDR2 from the germline V gene are MDHEN and SYDVKM. The CDR3 sequence: CASSLTSGDSNQPQHF. CDR3 in DNA: TGTGCCAGCAGTTTAACTTCAGGGGACAGCAATCAGCCCCAGCATTTT. The full variable domain, its missing parts supplied by reference TRBV28 and TRBJ1-5, is DVKVTQSSRYLVKRTGEKVFLECVQDMDHENMFWYRQDPGLGLRLIYFSYDVKMKEKGDIPEGYSVSREKKERFSLILESASTNQTSMYLCASSLTSGDSNQPQHFGDGTRLSIL.

There are many counts of this clonotype. The chain couples TRBV10-3 to TRBJ1-1; the D gene is possibly TRBD1 (5 bases). The germline CDR1 and CDR2 sequences are ENHRY and SYGVKD. The CDR3 runs 14 residues. The V end was cut by 2 bases, the J end by 7 bases, with 14 bases between. The CDR3 reads CAISEDRGLIEAFF. CDR3 DNA sequence: TGTGCCATCAGTGAGGATAGGGGCTTGATTGAAGCTTTCTTT.

The table lists this clonotype with a few counts. The V and J genes are TRBV29-1 and TRBJ2-5, with D tentatively TRBD2 (5 bases). V was pared by 6 bases and J by 5 bases, with 16 bases between. CDR1 is SQVTM, CDR2 ANQGSEA, per germline. The CDR3 length is 13 residues. CDR3 protein: CSVGQRQRETQYF. The CDR3 nucleotides read TGCAGCGTGGGCCAGAGGCAGCGGGAGACCCAGTACTTC.

The V gene is TRBV4-2, the J gene TRBJ2-7; TRBD2 agrees at 8 bases. The V and J ends lost 0 bases and 2 bases, in that order; junction bases with no gene match: 3. In germline, CDR1 is LGHNA, CDR2 YNFKEQ. There are 15 residues in the CDR3. Written as DNA, the CDR3 is TGTGCCAGCAGCCAAGAACTAGCGGTAACCTACGAGCAGTACTTC. Its translation is CASSQELAVTYEQYF.

For this clonotype: This clone may be a read error of a much larger clone one base away. This chain connects TRBV4-1 to TRBJ2-2; D gene uncertain. The CDR3 runs 18 residues. Germline CDR1 is MGHRA and CDR2 is YSYEKL. CDR3 sequence (DNA): TGCGCCAACAGCCAAGATGCGAAGTACTTCGAACATACCGGGGAGCTGTTTTTT. It is translated as CANSQDAKYFEHTGELFF.

This clonotype has a count of ten or more. The V call is TRBV27, the J call TRBJ2-7; TRBD1 matches 8 bases. V gave up 8 bases and J gave up 5 bases; unmatched junction bases: 5. The length of the CDR3 is 12 residues. Germline V CDR1 and CDR2: MNHEY, SMNVEV (reference sequence). The CDR3 protein is CASWGRGHEQYF. DNA of the CDR3: TGTGCCAGCTGGGGCAGGGGGCACGAGCAGTACTTC.

This clonotype was counted many times. The V and J genes are TRBV28 and TRBJ1-4, with TRBD1 matching 7 bases. Germline V gene sequence: CDR1 MDHEN, CDR2 SYDVKM. V lost 4 bases, J lost 5 bases, and 7 bases stayed unmatched. The CDR3 totals 15 residues. The CDR3 is CASSSLQGRNEKLFF. CDR3 DNA sequence: TGTGCCAGCAGTTCCCTACAGGGGCGGAATGAAAAACTGTTTTTT. The whole variable domain, remainder taken from reference TRBV28 and TRBJ1-4, is DVKVTQSSRYLVKRTGEKVFLECVQDMDHENMFWYRQDPGLGLRLIYFSYDVKMKEKGDIPEGYSVSREKKERFSLILESASTNQTSMYLCASSSLQGRNEKLFFGSGTQLSVL.

This clonotype was counted only a few times. The chain recombines TRBV5-6 with TRBJ1-6; no clear D. The CDR3 is 13 residues long. CDR1 is SGHDT and CDR2 is YYEEEE in the germline V gene. With 4 bases removed from V and 7 bases from J, the gap between germline ends came to 9 bases. The CDR3 region has the DNA TGTGCCAGCAGCAGGTTTGGGAATTCACCCCTCCACTTT. Its protein product is CASSRFGNSPLHF. Complete variable domain (other parts from reference TRBV5-6 and TRBJ1-6): DAGVTQSPTHLIKTRGQQVTLRCSPKSGHDTVSWYQQALGQGPQFIFQYYEEEERQRGNFPDRFSGHQFPNYSSELNVNALLLGDSALYLCASSRFGNSPLHFGNGTRLTVT.

This clonotype was found many times. The gene calls are TRBV12-3 or TRBV12-4 and TRBJ2-1, with D hard to call. The CDR3 contains 15 residues. V was shortened by 1 base and J by 8 bases, with 15 bases between the two germline ends. CDR3 loop: CASSLVGPRGDEQFF. The CDR3 bases are TGTGCCAGCAGTTTAGTTGGCCCTCGAGGCGATGAGCAGTTCTTC.

This clonotype has more than one count but fewer than ten. V usage is TRBV5-1 and J usage is TRBJ1-2; no definite D call. V was clipped by 3 bases and J by 4 bases, with 7 bases between them. This CDR3 is 12 amino acids long. Germline V gives CDR1 SGHRS, CDR2 YFSETQ. CDR3 nucleotides: TGCGCCAGCAGCTCAGAAAGCTATGGCTACACCTTC. This codes for CASSSESYGYTF.

This clonotype was seen many times. V is TRBV28 and J is TRBJ2-7, with 9 bases identical to TRBD2. The length of the CDR3 is 14 residues. V lost 5 bases to trimming and J lost 7 bases; unmatched junction nucleotides: 9. Germline-derived CDR1 and CDR2 are MDHEN and SYDVKM. The CDR3 bases are TGTGCCAGCAGTAAGCGGGAGGTGTGGTGGGAGCAGTACTTC. Amino acids: CASSKREVWWEQYF.

This clonotype has ten or more counts. The V call is TRBV12-3 or TRBV12-4, the J call TRBJ1-4, with D unclear. Trimming left V 6 bases short and J 2 bases short, with 10 bases between. The CDR3 is 14 amino acids. The DNA of the CDR3 is TGTGCCAGCAGCCCTGGGGTGACTAATGAAAAACTGTTTTTT. Its protein product is CASSPGVTNEKLFF.

There are a few counts of this clonotype. J is TRBJ1-5 and V is TRBV11-2; D gene uncertain. This CDR3 is built from 13 residues. Trimming stripped 1 base from V and 5 bases from J, with 6 bases between. The germline V gene has CDR1 SGHAT and CDR2 FQNNGV. The CDR3 DNA reads TGTGCCAGCAGCTTAGGAACTTATCAGCCCCAGCATTTT. As protein: CASSLGTYQPQHF.